The 14 T cell receptor beta chains given below trace back to one sample, sequenced in a study of human T cells and chemical hapten exposure. Using its own MiXCR run on the RACE reads, TCRdb lists one record per CDR3 protein. This sample has approximately 92,000 distinct CDR3 sequences; over 9.5% occur once, and the top ten carry more than 3%. Time point denoted: patch test 2, 6 weeks after DPC sensitization. The treatment denotes: therapeutic diphenylcyclopropenone sensitization with weekly scalp DPC. The sequences come from whole blood, collected in connection with sensitization to the hapten diphenylcyclopropenone (DPC). The source is a woman in her thirties or forties with alopecia areata. Some clones in this sample may be carry-over from other donors' samples.

This clonotype has a handful of counts. The chain combines TRBV6-5 with TRBJ1-1; TRBD1 is a possible D gene (5 bases). Germline assignment: CDR1 MNHEY and CDR2 SVGAGI. Trimming removed 6 bases at V and 0 bases at J, with 17 bases between. There are 16 residues in the CDR3. CDR3 in amino acids: CASRTTSGALNTEAFF. The DNA of the CDR3 is TGTGCCAGCAGGACAACCAGTGGGGCGCTGAACACTGAAGCTTTCTTT.

This clonotype has more than one count but fewer than ten. The chain has TRBV12-3 or TRBV12-4 and TRBJ2-3; no clear D gene. The CDR3 is 12 amino acids. V was clipped by 5 bases and J by 6 bases, with 9 bases between them. CDR3 sequence (DNA): TGTGCCAGCAGTCCAACCCCCGATACGCAGTATTTT. It codes for CASSPTPDTQYF.

The chain couples TRBV3-1 to TRBJ2-5, with 7 bases identical to TRBD2. Germline V gene lookup returns CDR1 LGHDT and CDR2 YNNKEL (reference sequence). The CDR3 is made up of 14 amino acids. With V trimmed by 0 bases and J by 4 bases, 2 bases remained unmatched. In nucleotides, the CDR3 is TGTGCCAGCAGCCAAGAGCCGGGAGGAGAGACCCAGTACTTC. Protein sequence: CASSQEPGGETQYF.

This chain connects TRBV6-5 to TRBJ1-3; perhaps TRBD1 as D (5 bases). In germline, CDR1 is MNHEY, CDR2 SVGAGI. The CDR3 covers 17 residues. Trimming shortened V by 2 bases and J by 0 bases, and 14 bases separated the two germline ends. CDR3 loop: CASSYRMGGNSGNTIYF. CDR3 coding DNA: TGTGCCAGCAGTTACCGTATGGGGGGGAACTCTGGAAACACCATATATTTT.

This clonotype was seen only a few times. The V and J genes are TRBV29-1 and TRBJ2-1; D unclear. The V end lost 0 bases, the J end lost 10 bases, and 7 bases lay between the germline ends. From germline, CDR1 is SQVTM and CDR2 ANQGSEA. The CDR3 sequence is 11 residues long. The CDR3 is CSVEDLTEQFF. CDR3 nucleotide sequence: TGCAGCGTTGAAGATCTGACCGAGCAGTTCTTC.

The chain employs TRBV7-6 and TRBJ1-5; 8 nucleotides line up with TRBD1. The CDR3 consists of 17 residues. Germline CDR1 SGHVS, CDR2 FNYEAQ. V lost 5 bases, J lost 2 bases, and 11 bases stayed unmatched. CDR3 DNA: TGTGCCAGCAGCCCAGGGGGCGCGCCGGATGGCAATCAGCCCCAGCATTTT. It is translated as CASSPGGAPDGNQPQHF.

The J gene is TRBJ2-5, the V gene TRBV7-2; tentatively, D is TRBD1 (5 bases). The CDR3 runs to 16 residues. In germline, CDR1 is SGHTA, CDR2 FQGNSA. V lost 5 bases, J lost 3 bases, and 19 bases lay in between. CDR3 in amino acids: CASSPRHKGREETQYF. As DNA, the CDR3 is TGTGCCAGCAGCCCCCGGCACAAGGGGCGCGAAGAGACCCAGTACTTC.

This clonotype has more than one count but fewer than ten. The V and J genes are TRBV7-2 and TRBJ1-5; TRBD1 might be the D (5 bases). Germline V CDR1 and CDR2: SGHTA, FQGNSA. The CDR3 length is 16 residues. The V end was cut by 1 base, the J end by 4 bases, with 14 bases between. In DNA, the CDR3 is TGTGCCAGCAGCTTAGAGCTGGGACTGCGGAATCAGCCCCAGCATTTT. Its protein is CASSLELGLRNQPQHF.

This clonotype was observed a few times. This chain connects TRBV10-3 to TRBJ2-1, with TRBD2 matching over 11 bases. Trimming removed 0 bases from V and 5 bases from J; junction bases left unmatched: 6. From germline, CDR1 is ENHRY and CDR2 SYGVKD. This CDR3 spans 17 amino acids. The DNA of the CDR3 is TGTGCCATCAGTGAGTCGAGGGGGACTAGCGGCCACAATGAGCAGTTCTTC. Encoded protein: CAISESRGTSGHNEQFF.

The genes are TRBV4-3 and TRBJ2-5; 7 bases fit TRBD1. J gave up 5 bases and V 4 bases, and 10 bases lay outside the gene matches. In germline, CDR1 is LGHNA, CDR2 YSLEER. This CDR3 comprises 15 residues. The chain's CDR3 is CASSPDRDNMETQYF. The DNA for the CDR3 is TGCGCCAGCAGCCCAGACAGGGACAATATGGAGACCCAGTACTTC.

In this sample, this clonotype turned up many times. The rearrangement joins TRBV24-1 to TRBJ2-7; the D is unclear. Germline V CDR1 and CDR2: KGHDR, SFDVKD. This CDR3 region has 15 residues. Deletions cut 8 bases from V and 2 bases from J, with 18 bases between. DNA of the CDR3: TGTGCCACCACCGAGTTCCAAGTTAGCCCCTACGAGCAGTACTTC. It yields the protein CATTEFQVSPYEQYF.

This clonotype was picked up many times. This rearrangement joins TRBV29-1 to TRBJ2-3, with D possibly matching TRBD2 (5 bases). The CDR3 has 14 amino acids. CDR1 is SQVTM and CDR2 is ANQGSEA in the germline V gene. V gave up 4 bases and J gave up 1 base, with 12 bases separating them. CDR3 region: CSVVWLAGTDTQYF. CDR3 bases: TGCAGCGTTGTATGGCTAGCTGGCACAGATACGCAGTATTTT.

About this clonotype itself: This may come from a read error, since a much larger clone is one base off. The rearrangement joins TRBV3-1 to TRBJ1-1, with D hard to call. CDR1 and CDR2 (germline): LGHDT, YNNKEL (reference sequence). The CDR3 length is 14 residues. The CDR3 spells CACSQGPMNTEAFF. The CDR3 DNA reads TGTGCCTGCAGCCAAGGACCCATGAACACTGAAGCTTTCTTT.

The chain couples TRBV11-2 to TRBJ2-2; 13 positions match TRBD2. With V trimmed by 5 bases and J by 6 bases, 12 bases remained unmatched. Per the germline V gene, CDR1 is SGHAT and CDR2 is FQNNGV. The CDR3 runs 18 residues. Here the CDR3 reads CASSPIRLAGGIAGELFF. CDR3 DNA sequence: TGTGCCAGCAGCCCGATACGACTAGCGGGGGGTATCGCCGGGGAGCTGTTTTTT.